This paragraph reports one T cell receptor (beta chain). It lacks a known antigen. Per-base quality was not reported, and no clone a single base away is much larger than it. The CDR3 goes from the cysteine to the phenylalanine over 16 residues. Only CDR3 DNA remains: 48 bases, in frame from the first base. From the germline V gene, CDR1 is SGHRS and CDR2 is YFSETQ. Compared with germline, V lacks 4 bases and J lacks 5 bases; bases without a gene match: 14. This specimen belongs to a study of blood T cell repertoires in COVID-19 (dated by TCRdb to about 2020). At the level of the whole study: The collaborator samples originated in the United States, Italy and Spain and spanned the acute and convalescent phases of COVID-19. The prospective study material was composed of cDNA or gDNA derived from T cells, B-cell-depleted T cells, or PBMCs. Subjects who had been exposed to COVID-19, were actively infected with it, or had recovered from it provided the deeply sampled blood TCRbeta repertoires that made up the dataset. The repertoires were released in a freely available public database intended as a resource for research on the immune response to SARS-CoV-2. Samples came from the ongoing ImmuneRACE study (first 160 participants) plus 1,254 subjects from 6 global collaborators. Sample metadata almost always included a de-identified subject ID, COVID-19 status, age in years and sex. Where available, HLA class I and class II types were obtained from metadata supplied by the sample provider rather than from assay-based typing. Overall study results and their limits: The quantity of clinical and demographic metadata differed by source and by participant and was supplied without curation.

The collaborating institutions used their own protocols to collect whole blood in K2EDTA tubes. Collaborator samples were shipped for TCRbeta analysis as frozen whole blood, isolated PBMCs, or DNA extracted from either sample type. TCRbeta CDR3 regions were amplified from genomic DNA by means of the immunoSEQ Assay, a bias-controlled multiplex PCR. The original methods were these. Within the assay, amplification of reference gene primers was used to estimate how many nucleated cells each sample contained. Sequence reads were collapsed and filtered to measure the absolute abundance of every unique TCRbeta CDR3 rearrangement. For each sample, productive Simpson clonality was calculated as the square root of Simpson's diversity index across productive rearrangements. The table was pulled from immuneACCESS by TCRdb, which kept in-frame rearrangements only. Such tables lose some clones; where checked, under half of the loss comes from unresolved V genes, and the rest has no known cause. That table is the source of V, J and clone size, and D and trimming were worked out from the DNA. In all, the sample holds 150,000 or so clones, and more than 75% of those were seen once. The ten largest account for about 8.4% of the sample.

The source material was peripheral blood. This sequence uses TRBV5-1 and TRBJ2-5; 7 junctional bases match TRBD1. This sequence was found in a woman between 65 and 79 years old with acute or convalescent COVID-19. The nucleotide sequence reads as follows: TGCGCCAGCAGCCCCGTGGTTGGCAGGGGGTCCGAGACCCAGTACTTC. This encodes CASSPVVGRGSETQYF.